This T cell receptor beta chain was sequenced during a study of OX40 agonist ivuxolimab in advanced cancers. The assay was immunoSEQ multiplex PCR, and TCRdb's table has in-frame clones only and misses some. The sample carries roughly 70,000 clones, about 88% recorded once. Germline loops: CDR1 SGHVS, CDR2 FQNEAQ. Trimming stripped 2 bases from V and 4 bases from J, with 12 bases between. The CDR3 sequence is 14 residues long. The chain is built from TRBV7-8 and TRBJ2-7; D not resolved. Here the sequenced sample was CD4+ or CD8+ T cells sorted from blood, taken in a trial of the OX40 agonist ivuxolimab. This receptor was taken from an adult with an advanced solid tumor such as melanoma, head and neck, liver or kidney cancer. The CDR3 sequence is CASSLSTAGYEQYF. The CDR3 bases are TGTGCCAGCAGCTTAAGTACGGCTGGGTACGAGCAGTACTTC.